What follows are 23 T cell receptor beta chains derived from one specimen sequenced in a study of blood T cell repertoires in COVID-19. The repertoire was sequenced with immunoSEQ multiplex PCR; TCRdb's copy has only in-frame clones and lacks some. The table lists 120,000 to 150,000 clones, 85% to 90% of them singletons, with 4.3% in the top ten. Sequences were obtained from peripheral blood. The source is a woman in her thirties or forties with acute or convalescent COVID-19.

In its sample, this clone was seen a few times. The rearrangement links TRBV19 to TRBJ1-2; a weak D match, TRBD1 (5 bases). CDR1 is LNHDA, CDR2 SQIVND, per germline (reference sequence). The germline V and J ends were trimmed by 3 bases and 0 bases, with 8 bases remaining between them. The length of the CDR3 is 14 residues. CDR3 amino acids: CASSMWGANYGYTF. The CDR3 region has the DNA TGTGCCAGTAGTATGTGGGGGGCTAACTATGGCTACACCTTC.

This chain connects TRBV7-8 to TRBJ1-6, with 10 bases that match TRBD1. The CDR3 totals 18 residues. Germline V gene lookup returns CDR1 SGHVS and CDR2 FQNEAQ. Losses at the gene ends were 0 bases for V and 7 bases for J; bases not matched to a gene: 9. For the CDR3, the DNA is TGTGCCAGCAGCTTAGCGGGGGGACAGGGGACCCACAATTCACCCCTCCACTTT. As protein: CASSLAGGQGTHNSPLHF.

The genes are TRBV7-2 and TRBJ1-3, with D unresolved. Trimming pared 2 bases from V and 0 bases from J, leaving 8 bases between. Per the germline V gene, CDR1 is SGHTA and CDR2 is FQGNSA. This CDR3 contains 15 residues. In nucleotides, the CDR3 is TGTGCCAGCAGCTTATACATCAGCTCTGGAAACACCATATATTTT. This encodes CASSLYISSGNTIYF. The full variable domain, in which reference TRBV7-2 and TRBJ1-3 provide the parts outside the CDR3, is GAGVSQSPSNKVTEKGKDVELRCDPISGHTALYWYRQSLGQGLEFLIYFQGNSAPDKSGLPSDRFSAERTGGSVSTLTIQRTQQEDSAVYLCASSLYISSGNTIYFGEGSWLTVV.

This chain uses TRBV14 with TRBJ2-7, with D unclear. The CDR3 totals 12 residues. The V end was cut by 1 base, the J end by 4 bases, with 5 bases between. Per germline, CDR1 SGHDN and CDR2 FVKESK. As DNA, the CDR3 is TGTGCCAGCAGCCAAGGTCATTACGAGCAGTACTTC. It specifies CASSQGHYEQYF. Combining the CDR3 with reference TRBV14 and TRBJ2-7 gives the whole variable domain EAGVTQFPSHSVIEKGQTVTLRCDPISGHDNLYWYRRVMGKEIKFLLHFVKESKQDESGMPNNRFLAERTGGTYSTLKVQPAELEDSGVYFCASSQGHYEQYFGPGTRLTVT.

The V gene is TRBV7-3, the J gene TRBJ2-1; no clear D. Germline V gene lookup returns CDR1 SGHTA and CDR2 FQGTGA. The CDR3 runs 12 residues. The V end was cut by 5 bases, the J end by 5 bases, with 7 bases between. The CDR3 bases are TGTGCCAGCAGCAACAACAACAATGAGCAGTTCTTC. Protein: CASSNNNNEQFF.

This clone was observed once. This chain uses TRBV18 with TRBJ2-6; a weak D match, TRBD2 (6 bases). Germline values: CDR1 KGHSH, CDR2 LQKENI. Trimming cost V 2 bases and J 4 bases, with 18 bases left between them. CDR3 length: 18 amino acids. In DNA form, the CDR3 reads TGTGCCAGCTCACCAAGGTTAGCGGAGCGCCGAGGGGCCAACGTCCTGACTTTC. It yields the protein CASSPRLAERRGANVLTF.

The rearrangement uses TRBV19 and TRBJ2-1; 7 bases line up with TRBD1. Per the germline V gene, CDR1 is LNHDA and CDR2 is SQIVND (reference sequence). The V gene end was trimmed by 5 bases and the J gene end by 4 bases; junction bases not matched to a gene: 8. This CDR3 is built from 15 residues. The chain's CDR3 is CASSPPGQIYNEQFF. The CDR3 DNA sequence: TGTGCCAGTAGTCCGCCGGGACAGATATACAATGAGCAGTTCTTC.

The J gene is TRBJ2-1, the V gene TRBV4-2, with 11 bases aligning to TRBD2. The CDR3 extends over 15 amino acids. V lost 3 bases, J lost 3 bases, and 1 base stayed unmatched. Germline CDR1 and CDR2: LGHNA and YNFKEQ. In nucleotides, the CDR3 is TGTGCCAGCAGCCAGGGACTAGCGGTCTACAATGAGCAGTTCTTC. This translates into CASSQGLAVYNEQFF.

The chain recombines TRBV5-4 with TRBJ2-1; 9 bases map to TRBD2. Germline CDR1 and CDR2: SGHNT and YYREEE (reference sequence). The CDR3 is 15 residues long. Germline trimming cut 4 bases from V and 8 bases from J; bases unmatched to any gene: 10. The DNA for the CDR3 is TGTGCCAGCAGCCCGGCGGGGGGGCCTTATCATGAGCAGTTCTTC. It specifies CASSPAGGPYHEQFF.

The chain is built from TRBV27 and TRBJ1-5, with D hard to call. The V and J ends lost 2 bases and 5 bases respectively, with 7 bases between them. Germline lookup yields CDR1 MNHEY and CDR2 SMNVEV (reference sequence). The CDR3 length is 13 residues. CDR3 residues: CASSLREDQPQHF. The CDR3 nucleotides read TGTGCCAGCAGTTTAAGGGAGGATCAGCCCCAGCATTTT.

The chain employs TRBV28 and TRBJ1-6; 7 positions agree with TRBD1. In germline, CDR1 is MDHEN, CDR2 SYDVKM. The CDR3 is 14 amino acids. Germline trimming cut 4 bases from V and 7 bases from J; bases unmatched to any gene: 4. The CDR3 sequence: CASSSDRVNSPLHF. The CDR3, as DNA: TGTGCCAGCAGTTCCGACAGGGTGAATTCACCCCTCCACTTT.

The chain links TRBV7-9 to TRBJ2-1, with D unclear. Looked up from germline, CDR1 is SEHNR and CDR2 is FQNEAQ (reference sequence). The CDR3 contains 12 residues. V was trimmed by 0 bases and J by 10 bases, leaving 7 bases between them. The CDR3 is CASSLARWEQFF. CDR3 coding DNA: TGTGCCAGCAGCTTAGCGCGCTGGGAGCAGTTCTTC.

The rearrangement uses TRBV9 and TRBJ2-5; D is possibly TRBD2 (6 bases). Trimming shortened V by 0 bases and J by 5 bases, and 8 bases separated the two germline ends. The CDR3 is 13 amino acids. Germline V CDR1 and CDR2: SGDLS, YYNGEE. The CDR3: CASSVVGGETQYF. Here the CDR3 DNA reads TGTGCCAGCAGCGTAGTGGGGGGTGAGACCCAGTACTTC.

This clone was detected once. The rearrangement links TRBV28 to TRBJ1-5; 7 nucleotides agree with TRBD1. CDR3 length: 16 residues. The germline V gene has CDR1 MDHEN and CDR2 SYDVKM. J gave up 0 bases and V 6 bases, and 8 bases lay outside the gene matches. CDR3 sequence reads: CASRLTGTYSNQPQHF. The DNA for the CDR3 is TGTGCCAGCAGGTTGACAGGGACGTATAGCAATCAGCCCCAGCATTTT.

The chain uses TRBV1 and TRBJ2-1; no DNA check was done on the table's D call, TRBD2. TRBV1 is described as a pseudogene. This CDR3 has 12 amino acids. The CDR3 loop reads CTSGSRSDEQFF. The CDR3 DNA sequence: TGCACCAGCGGGTCTAGGTCCGATGAGCAGTTCTTC.

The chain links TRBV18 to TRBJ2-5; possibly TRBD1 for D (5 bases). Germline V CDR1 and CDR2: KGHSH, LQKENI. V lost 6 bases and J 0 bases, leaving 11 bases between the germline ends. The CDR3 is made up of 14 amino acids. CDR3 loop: CASSFGADQETQYF. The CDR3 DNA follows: TGTGCCAGCTCGTTTGGGGCCGACCAAGAGACCCAGTACTTC.

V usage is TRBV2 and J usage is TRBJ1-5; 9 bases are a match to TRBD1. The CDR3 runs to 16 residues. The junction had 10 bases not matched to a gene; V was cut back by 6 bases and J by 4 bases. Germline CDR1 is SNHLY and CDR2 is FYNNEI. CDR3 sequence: CASSPGTGRLNQPQHF. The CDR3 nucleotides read TGTGCCAGCAGCCCCGGGACAGGGAGGTTGAATCAGCCCCAGCATTTT.

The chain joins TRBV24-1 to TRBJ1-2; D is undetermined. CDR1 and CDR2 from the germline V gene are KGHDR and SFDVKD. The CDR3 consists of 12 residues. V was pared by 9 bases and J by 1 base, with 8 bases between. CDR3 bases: TGTGCCACCTCCGAGCATAACTATGGCTACACCTTC. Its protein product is CATSEHNYGYTF.

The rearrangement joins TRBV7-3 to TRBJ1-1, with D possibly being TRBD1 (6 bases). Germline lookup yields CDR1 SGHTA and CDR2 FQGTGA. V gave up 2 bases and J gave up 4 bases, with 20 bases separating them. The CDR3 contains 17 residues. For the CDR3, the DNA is TGTGCCAGCAGCTTAGGGGGGGCGACAGGAAGGAGCACTGAAGCTTTCTTT. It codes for CASSLGGATGRSTEAFF.

The CDR3 nucleotides read TGCGCCAGCAGCCCCCGAAACAGCCAAATCATGAACACTGAAGCTTTCTTT. Protein sequence: CASSPRNSQIMNTEAFF. V gene TRBV4-1 combines with J gene TRBJ1-1; D is unclear. The germline CDR1 and CDR2 sequences are MGHRA and YSYEKL. This CDR3 is built from 17 residues. With 4 bases removed from V and 0 bases from J, the gap between germline ends came to 18 bases.

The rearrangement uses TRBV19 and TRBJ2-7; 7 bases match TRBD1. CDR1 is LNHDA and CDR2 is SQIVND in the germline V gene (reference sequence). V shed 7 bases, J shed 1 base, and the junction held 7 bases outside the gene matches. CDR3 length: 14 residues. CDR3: CASKKDRESYEQYF. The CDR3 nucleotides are TGTGCCAGTAAGAAAGACAGGGAGTCCTACGAGCAGTACTTC.

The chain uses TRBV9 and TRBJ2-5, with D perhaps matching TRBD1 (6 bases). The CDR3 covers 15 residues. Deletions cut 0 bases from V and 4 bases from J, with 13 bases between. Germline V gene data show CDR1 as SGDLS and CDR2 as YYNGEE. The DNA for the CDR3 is TGTGCCAGCAGCGTAGCCTCCGGGACACGAGAGACCCAGTACTTC. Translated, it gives CASSVASGTRETQYF.

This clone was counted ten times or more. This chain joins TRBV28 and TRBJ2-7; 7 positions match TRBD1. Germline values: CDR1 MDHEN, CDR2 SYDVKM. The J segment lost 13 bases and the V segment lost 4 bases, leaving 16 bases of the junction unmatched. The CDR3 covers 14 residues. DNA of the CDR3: TGTGCCAGCAGTTCCGGGACAGCGACCCCACATTCCTACTTC. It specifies CASSSGTATPHSYF.